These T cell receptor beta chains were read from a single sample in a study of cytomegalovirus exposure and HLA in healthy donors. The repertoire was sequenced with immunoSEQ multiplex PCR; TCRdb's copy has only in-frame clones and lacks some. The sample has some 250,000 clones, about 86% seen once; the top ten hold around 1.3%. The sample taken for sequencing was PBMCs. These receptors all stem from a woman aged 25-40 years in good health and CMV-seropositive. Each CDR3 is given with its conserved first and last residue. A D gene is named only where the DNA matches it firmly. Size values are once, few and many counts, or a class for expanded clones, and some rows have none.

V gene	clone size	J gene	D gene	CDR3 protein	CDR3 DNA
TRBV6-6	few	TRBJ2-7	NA	CASSLRDTGSEQYF	TGTGCCAGCAGTCTCCGGGACACTGGGAGCGAGCAGTACTTC
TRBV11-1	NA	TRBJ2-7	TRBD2	CASSPWTSGSDYEQYF	TGTGCCAGCAGCCCTTGGACTAGCGGGAGCGACTACGAGCAGTACTTC
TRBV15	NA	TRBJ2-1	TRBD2	CATSREGLAAAGQFF	TGTGCCACCAGCAGAGAAGGACTAGCGGCCGCCGGGCAGTTCTTC
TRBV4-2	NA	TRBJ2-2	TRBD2	CASSQAPGLGDTGELFF	TGTGCCAGCAGCCAAGCACCGGGACTAGGGGACACCGGGGAGCTGTTTTTT
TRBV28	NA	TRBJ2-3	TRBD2	CASSTFGTSGGEGTDTQYF	TGTGCCAGCAGTACGTTCGGGACTAGCGGGGGGGAAGGCACAGATACGCAGTATTTT
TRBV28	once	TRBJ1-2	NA	CASSSRGASGYTF	TGTGCCAGCAGTTCCCGGGGGGCCTCTGGCTACACCTTC
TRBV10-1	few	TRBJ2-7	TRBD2	CASSESGGPEQYF	TGCGCCAGCAGTGAGTCGGGAGGGCCCGAGCAGTACTTC
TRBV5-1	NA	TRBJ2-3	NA	CASSGGGQDTQYF	TGCGCCAGCAGCGGAGGCGGCCAAGATACGCAGTATTTT
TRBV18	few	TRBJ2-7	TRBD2	CASSPPVAGVGLEQYF	TGTGCCAGCTCACCACCGGTAGCGGGAGTCGGGCTCGAGCAGTACTTC
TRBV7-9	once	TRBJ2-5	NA	CASLGSDQETQYF	TGTGCCAGCCTCGGAAGCGACCAAGAGACCCAGTACTTC
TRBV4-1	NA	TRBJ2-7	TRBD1	CASSQYTPGQDHNEQYF	TGCGCCAGCAGCCAATACACCCCGGGACAGGACCACAACGAGCAGTACTTC
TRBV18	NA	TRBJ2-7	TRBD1	CASSPRDSFYEQYF	TGTGCCAGCTCACCACGGGACAGCTTCTACGAGCAGTACTTC
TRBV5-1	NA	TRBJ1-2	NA	CASSLTGPNYGYTF	TGCGCCAGCAGCTTGACAGGACCTAACTATGGCTACACCTTC
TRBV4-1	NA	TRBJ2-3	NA	CASSQLGRESTDTQYF	TGCGCCAGCAGCCAATTAGGCCGGGAGAGCACAGATACGCAGTATTTT
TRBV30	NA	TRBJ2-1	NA	CAWSSPSGIPDEQFF	TGTGCCTGGAGTTCCCCTTCCGGGATTCCGGATGAGCAGTTCTTC
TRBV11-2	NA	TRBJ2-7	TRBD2	CASSLDLLAGALNYEQYF	TGTGCCAGCAGCTTAGATTTGCTAGCGGGTGCATTGAACTACGAGCAGTACTTC
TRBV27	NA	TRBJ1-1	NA	CASSLSIGASLGTEAFF	TGTGCCAGCAGTTTATCAATAGGGGCCTCGTTGGGCACTGAAGCTTTCTTT
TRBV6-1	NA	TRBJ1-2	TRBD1	CASSEQAFGTGLWGYTF	TGTGCCAGCAGTGAACAGGCTTTTGGGACAGGGCTTTGGGGCTACACCTTC
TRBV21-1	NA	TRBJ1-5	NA	CASSLTQGGNGQPQHF	TGTGCCAGCAGCCTCACTCAAGGGGGCAACGGTCAGCCCCAGCATTTT
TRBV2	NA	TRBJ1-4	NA	CASDPSEYNEKLFF	TGTGCCAGCGATCCAAGCGAGTACAATGAAAAACTGTTTTTT
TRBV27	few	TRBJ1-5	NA	CASSLQGSNQPQHF	TGTGCCAGCAGTTTACAGGGGAGCAATCAGCCCCAGCATTTT
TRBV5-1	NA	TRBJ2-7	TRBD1	CASSRGQSEPSYEQYF	TGCGCCAGCAGCCGGGGACAGTCTGAACCCTCCTACGAGCAGTACTTC
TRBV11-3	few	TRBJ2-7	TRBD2	CASGIAGMTYEQYF	TGTGCCAGCGGAATAGCGGGGATGACCTACGAGCAGTACTTC
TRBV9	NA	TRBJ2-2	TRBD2	CASSVGASGAGELFF	TGTGCCAGCAGCGTAGGGGCTAGCGGGGCGGGGGAGCTGTTTTTT
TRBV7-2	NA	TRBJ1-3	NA	CASSLVGSGNTIYF	TGTGCCAGCAGCTTAGTGGGGAGCGGAAACACCATATATTTT
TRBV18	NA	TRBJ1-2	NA	CASSPRGGENYGYTF	TGTGCCAGCTCACCGCGGGGGGGCGAAAACTATGGCTACACCTTC
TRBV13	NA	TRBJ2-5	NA	CASSSAGQIQETQYF	TGTGCCAGCAGCTCCGCGGGCCAAATCCAAGAGACCCAGTACTTC
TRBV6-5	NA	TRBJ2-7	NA	CASCASGSREQYF	TGTGCCAGCTGCGCTTCAGGGTCGAGAGAGCAGTACTTC
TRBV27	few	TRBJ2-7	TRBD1	CASSTGGAIYEQYF	TGTGCCAGCAGCACAGGGGGCGCGATCTACGAGCAGTACTTC
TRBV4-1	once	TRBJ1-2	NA	CASSQGRGSGYTF	TGCGCCAGCAGCCAAGGCAGGGGAAGTGGCTACACCTTC
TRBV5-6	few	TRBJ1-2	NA	CASSFNPDNHYGYTF	TGTGCCAGCAGCTTCAACCCGGACAACCACTATGGCTACACCTTC
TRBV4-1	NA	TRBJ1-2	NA	CASSQEKTGSHYGYTF	TGCGCCAGCAGCCAAGAAAAGACAGGTAGTCACTATGGCTACACCTTC
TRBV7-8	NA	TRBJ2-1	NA	CASSLAGRTEQFF	TGTGCCAGCAGCTTAGCGGGGAGAACTGAGCAGTTCTTC
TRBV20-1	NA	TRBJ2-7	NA	CSARGAQIHF	TGCAGTGCTAGAGGAGCGCAGATCCACTTC
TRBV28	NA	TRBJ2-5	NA	CASSTRLRGWRETQYF	TGTGCCAGCAGCACCCGATTGCGAGGCTGGAGGGAGACCCAGTACTTC
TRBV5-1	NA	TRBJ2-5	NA	CASSLEGGTRETQYF	TGCGCCAGCAGCTTGGAAGGAGGCACGCGAGAGACCCAGTACTTC
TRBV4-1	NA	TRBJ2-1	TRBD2	CASSPPRGLAGGDEQFF	TGCGCCAGCAGCCCACCTCGGGGACTAGCGGGAGGGGATGAGCAGTTCTTC
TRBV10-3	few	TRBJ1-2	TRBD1	CANYRGDGYTF	TGTGCCAACTACAGGGGAGATGGCTACACCTTC
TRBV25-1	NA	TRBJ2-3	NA	CASSEFTGSGRDTQYF	TGTGCCAGCAGTGAATTTACCGGGAGTGGGAGAGATACGCAGTATTTT
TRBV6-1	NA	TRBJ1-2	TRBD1	CASTSGGYGYTF	TGTGCCAGCACATCAGGGGGGTATGGCTACACCTTC
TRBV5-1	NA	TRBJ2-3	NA	CASSSSSTDTQYF	TGCGCCAGCAGCTCCTCTAGCACAGATACGCAGTATTTT
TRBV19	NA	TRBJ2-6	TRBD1	CASNARGTSGANVLTF	TGTGCCAGTAACGCCAGGGGGACCTCTGGGGCCAACGTCCTGACTTTC
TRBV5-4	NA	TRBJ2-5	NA	CASSRGTEQETQYF	TGTGCCAGCAGCCGCGGGACCGAACAAGAGACCCAGTACTTC
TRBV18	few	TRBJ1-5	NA	CASSPNGAYQPQHF	TGTGCCAGCTCACCTAACGGAGCTTATCAGCCCCAGCATTTT
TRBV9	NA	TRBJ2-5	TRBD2	CASSDGASGWVGETQYF	TGTGCCAGCAGCGACGGGGCTAGCGGGTGGGTGGGAGAGACCCAGTACTTC
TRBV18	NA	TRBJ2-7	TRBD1	CASSLGQGPYEQYF	TGTGCCAGCTCACTAGGACAGGGCCCCTACGAGCAGTACTTC
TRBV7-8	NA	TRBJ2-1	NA	CASSFEASPPINEQFF	TGTGCCAGCAGCTTCGAGGCCTCCCCCCCCATCAATGAGCAGTTCTTC
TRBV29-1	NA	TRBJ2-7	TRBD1	CSVEMFNDAGTGPYEQYF	TGCAGCGTTGAAATGTTTAACGACGCCGGGACAGGGCCCTACGAGCAGTACTTC
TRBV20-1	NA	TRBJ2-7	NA	CSALGEDEQYF	TGCAGTGCCCTCGGGGAGGACGAGCAGTACTTC
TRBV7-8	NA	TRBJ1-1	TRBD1	CASSLEGQGALTEAFF	TGTGCCAGCAGCTTAGAAGGGCAGGGGGCGCTTACTGAAGCTTTCTTT
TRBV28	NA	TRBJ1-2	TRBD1	CASRTPRGHLGGYTF	TGTGCCAGCAGGACTCCCAGGGGGCACCTGGGAGGCTACACCTTC
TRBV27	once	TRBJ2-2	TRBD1	CASSSGQGWAGELFF	TGTGCCAGCAGTTCAGGACAGGGATGGGCCGGGGAGCTGTTTTTT